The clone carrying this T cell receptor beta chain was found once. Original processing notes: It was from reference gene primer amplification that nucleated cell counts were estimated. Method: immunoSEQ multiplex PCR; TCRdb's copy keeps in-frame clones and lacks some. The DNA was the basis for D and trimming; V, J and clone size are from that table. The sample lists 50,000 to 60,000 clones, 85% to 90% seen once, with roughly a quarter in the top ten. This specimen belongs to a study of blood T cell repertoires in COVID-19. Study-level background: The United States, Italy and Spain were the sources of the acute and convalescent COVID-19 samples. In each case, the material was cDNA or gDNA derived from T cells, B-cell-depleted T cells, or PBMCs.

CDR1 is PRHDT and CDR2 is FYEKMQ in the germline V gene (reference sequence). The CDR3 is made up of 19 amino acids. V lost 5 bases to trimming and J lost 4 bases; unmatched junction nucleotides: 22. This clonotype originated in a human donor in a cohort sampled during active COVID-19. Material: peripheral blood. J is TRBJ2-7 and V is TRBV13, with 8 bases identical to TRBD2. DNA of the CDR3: TGTGCCAGCAGCCGCCGGGCCGGGGGCGGGGGGCCAAAGTCTTACGAGCAGTACTTC. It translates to CASSRRAGGGGPKSYEQYF. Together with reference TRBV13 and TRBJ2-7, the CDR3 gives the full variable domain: AAGVIQSPRHLIKEKRETATLKCYPIPRHDTVYWYQQGPGQDPQFLISFYEKMQSDKGSIPDRFSAQQFSDYHSELNMSSLELGDSALYFCASSRRAGGGGPKSYEQYFGPGTRLTVT.